The 20 T cell receptor beta chains below come from one sample, sequenced in a study of T cells in Graves' hyperthyroidism and ophthalmopathy. Amplified TCR beta CDR3 regions came from RNA transcripts. Carried out on the TCR CDR3, a first-round RT-PCR used the HTBI primer set. In TCRdb, the multiplex PCR reads were re-called with MiXCR into one record per CDR3 protein. The profile shows hundreds of thousands of distinct CDR3 sequences, about 24% of them singletons. The sequencing input was blood. These receptors all come from a woman between 40 and 50 years old with Graves' ophthalmopathy.

Many counts were recorded for this clonotype. CDR3 region: CASSFGPLEAFF. The CDR3 nucleotides are TGTGCCAGCAGTTTTGGCCCCTTAGAAGCTTTCTTT. This chain uses TRBV28 with TRBJ1-1; D not resolved. Germline V lookup: CDR1 MDHEN, CDR2 SYDVKM. CDR3 size: 12 residues. V was shortened by 3 bases and J by 8 bases, with 10 bases between the two germline ends.

The chain links TRBV6-1 to TRBJ2-5; the D call may be TRBD1 or TRBD2 (5 bases each). The CDR3 sequence is 14 residues long. Trimming shortened V by 7 bases and J by 2 bases, and 14 bases separated the two germline ends. CDR1 MNHNS and CDR2 SASEGT come from the germline V gene. The CDR3 DNA sequence: TGTGCCAGCACCCCCCGGGACGGACAAGAGACCCAGTACTTC. As protein: CASTPRDGQETQYF.

This clonotype came up a few times. A read error may explain this, as a much larger clone is one base away. This chain joins TRBV7-9 and TRBJ1-1; tentative D call: TRBD1 (5 bases). Germline lookup yields CDR1 SEHNR and CDR2 FQNEAQ (reference sequence). This CDR3 has 15 amino acids. DNA of the CDR3: TGTGTCAGCACCGCGGGACCTACCGGTTACACTGAAGCTTTCTTT. This translates into CVSTAGPTGYTEAFF. The whole variable domain, remainder taken from reference TRBV7-9 and TRBJ1-1, is DTGVSQNPRHKITKRGQNVTFRCDPISEHNRLYWYRQTLGQGPEFLTYFQNEAQLEKSRLLSDRFSAERPKGSFSTLEIQRTEQGDSAMYLCVSTAGPTGYTEAFFGQGTRLTVV.

There are many counts of this clonotype. This rearrangement joins TRBV4-1 to TRBJ2-5; 14 positions match TRBD2. From germline, CDR1 is MGHRA and CDR2 YSYEKL. Unmatched junction bases numbered 12, after V lost 4 bases and J lost 2 bases. The CDR3 is 19 amino acids. DNA for the CDR3: TGCGCCAGCAGCCCATTTAAGGGACTAGCGGGAGTTCGACAAGAGACCCAGTACTTC. Amino acids: CASSPFKGLAGVRQETQYF.

This clonotype was recorded a few times. The CDR3 nucleotides are TGTGCCAGTAGTATAATGGCCGGGGGACAGTCTAACATTCAGTACTTC. Translated: CASSIMAGGQSNIQYF. The chain is built from TRBV19 and TRBJ2-4; perhaps TRBD1 as D (7 bases). V lost 2 bases and J 7 bases, leaving 18 bases between the germline ends. Germline assignment: CDR1 LNHDA and CDR2 SQIVND (reference sequence). This CDR3 region has 16 residues.

This clonotype has a count of ten or more. This sequence joins TRBV4-1 and TRBJ2-4; D is uncertain. V lost 1 base, J lost 6 bases, and 13 bases lay in between. CDR1 is MGHRA, CDR2 YSYEKL, per germline. CDR3 length equals 15 residues. The CDR3 sequence is CASSQVPLSTNIQYF. The CDR3 DNA reads as TGCGCCAGCAGCCAAGTGCCACTAAGTACAAACATTCAGTACTTC.

Ten or more counts support this clonotype. The gene calls are TRBV11-2 and TRBJ2-5; 9 bases line up with TRBD2. The trim removed 5 bases at V and 2 bases at J, leaving 6 bases unmatched. CDR1 and CDR2 (germline): SGHAT, FQNNGV. The CDR3 contains 15 residues. CDR3 DNA: TGTGCCAGCAGCGCCAGACTAGCGGATCAAGAGACCCAGTACTTC. Amino acid sequence: CASSARLADQETQYF.

The V gene is TRBV7-2, the J gene TRBJ1-1; 9 bases map to TRBD1. V shed 2 bases and J 4 bases; nucleotides not matched to a gene: 2. Per germline, CDR1 SGHTA and CDR2 FQGNSA. This CDR3 spans 14 amino acids. The CDR3 sequence: CASSLKTGGTEAFF. The CDR3 nucleotides are TGTGCCAGCAGCTTAAAGACAGGGGGCACTGAAGCTTTCTTT.

The table lists this clonotype with many counts. CDR3 region: CASSLRSLAGVGPYEQYF. The CDR3 DNA reads as TGTGCCAGCAGTTTAAGATCCCTAGCGGGAGTAGGACCCTACGAGCAGTACTTC. The V gene is TRBV28, the J gene TRBJ2-7; 10 positions agree with TRBD2. V lost 2 bases and J lost 2; bases outside the gene matches: 12. Germline V gene data show CDR1 as MDHEN and CDR2 as SYDVKM. The CDR3 contains 18 residues. The full variable domain, its missing parts supplied by reference TRBV28 and TRBJ2-7, is DVKVTQSSRYLVKRTGEKVFLECVQDMDHENMFWYRQDPGLGLRLIYFSYDVKMKEKGDIPEGYSVSREKKERFSLILESASTNQTSMYLCASSLRSLAGVGPYEQYFGPGTRLTVT.

The rearrangement uses TRBV5-1 and TRBJ2-7; tentatively, D is TRBD1 or TRBD2 (5 bases each). This CDR3 region has 17 residues. Trimming shortened V by 4 bases and J by 0 bases, and 20 bases separated the two germline ends. Germline lookup yields CDR1 SGHRS and CDR2 YFSETQ. This chain's CDR3 is CASSPKGRRMSSYEQYF. CDR3 nucleotide sequence: TGCGCCAGCAGCCCCAAGGGACGGAGAATGAGCTCCTACGAGCAGTACTTC. Full variable domain (remainder filled in from reference TRBV5-1 and TRBJ2-7): KAGVTQTPRYLIKTRGQQVTLSCSPISGHRSVSWYQQTPGQGLQFLFEYFSETQRNKGNFPGRFSGRQFSNSRSEMNVSTLELGDSALYLCASSPKGRRMSSYEQYFGPGTRLTVT.

This clonotype was seen many times. The junction does not match germline at one end; this may be a read error. CDR3 amino acids: CATSDSGTVNTEASF. The CDR3 DNA is TGTGCCACCAGTGATTCGGGGACAGTGAACACTGAAGCTTCCTTT. The chain employs TRBV24-1 and TRBJ1-1; 7 bases agree with TRBD1. Germline V gene data show CDR1 as KGHDR and CDR2 as SFDVKD. The CDR3 runs 15 residues.

This clonotype was observed many times. This chain uses TRBV5-1 with TRBJ2-7; D is uncertain. CDR1 is SGHRS and CDR2 is YFSETQ in the germline V gene. The CDR3 has 11 amino acids. Trimming removed 4 bases at V and 8 bases at J, with 10 bases between. CDR3 DNA sequence: TGCGCCAGCAGCCTAGGACGGAAGCAGTACTTC. This codes for CASSLGRKQYF.

This clonotype was recorded at least ten times. The gene calls are TRBV29-1 and TRBJ1-2, with a possible D match to TRBD1 (6 bases). Germline V gene data show CDR1 as SQVTM and CDR2 as ANQGSEA. CDR3 size: 15 residues. Trimming took 6 bases from V and 4 from J, leaving 21 bases between them. The CDR3 DNA reads as TGCAGCGTCGGCCATCGGGGGGGGGGCGGCTATGGCTACACCTTC. Protein sequence: CSVGHRGGGGYGYTF.

CDR3 in amino acids: CASSSSVLGETQYF. The CDR3 DNA is TGTGCCAGCAGTTCTAGCGTTCTTGGGGAGACCCAGTACTTC. The chain combines TRBV6-2 or TRBV6-3 with TRBJ2-5, with D possibly matching TRBD2 (6 bases). Germline-derived CDR1 and CDR2 are MNHEY and SVGEGT. CDR3 length: 14 residues. Trimming took 4 bases from V and 5 from J, leaving 14 bases between them.

This clonotype was recorded many times. The DNA for the CDR3 is TGTGCCAGCATTCGAAACACTGAAGCTTTCTTT. Translating gives CASIRNTEAFF. The rearrangement uses TRBV25-1 and TRBJ1-1; no definite D call. This CDR3 has 11 amino acids. Germline values: CDR1 MGHDK, CDR2 SYGVNS. Trimming removed 7 bases at V and 2 bases at J, with 5 bases between.

Comments on this clonotype: A read error may produce the germline difference seen at one junction end. V gene TRBV19 combines with J gene TRBJ1-1; D is possibly TRBD1 (5 bases). The CDR3 is 14 residues long. CDR1 is LNHDA, CDR2 SQIVND, per germline (reference sequence). The CDR3 loop is CASSREGENAEAFF. CDR3 coding DNA: TGTGCCAGTAGCCGAGAAGGGGAGAACGCTGAAGCTTTCTTT.

This clonotype was picked up many times. The CDR3 DNA reads as TGTGCCAGTTCCAGGGACAGCTCATCTGGGGCCAACGTCCTGACTTTC. Protein: CASSRDSSSGANVLTF. The V gene is TRBV25-1, the J gene TRBJ2-6, with TRBD1 matching over 7 bases. V lost 9 bases to trimming and J lost 1 base; unmatched junction nucleotides: 9. Germline V gene data show CDR1 as MGHDK and CDR2 as SYGVNS. This CDR3 is 16 amino acids long.

The chain joins TRBV2 to TRBJ1-2; maybe TRBD1 (5 bases). Trimming left V 2 bases short and J 5 bases short, with 15 bases between. Per the germline V gene, CDR1 is SNHLY and CDR2 is FYNNEI. The CDR3 consists of 15 residues. The CDR3 coding sequence is TGTGCCAGCAGTGAATGGGCTATGGGGGAATATGGCTACACCTTC. Translated: CASSEWAMGEYGYTF. Combining the CDR3 with reference TRBV2 and TRBJ1-2 gives the whole variable domain EPEVTQTPSHQVTQMGQEVILRCVPISNHLYFYWYRQILGQKVEFLVSFYNNEISEKSEIFDDQFSVERPDGSNFTLKIRSTKLEDSAMYFCASSEWAMGEYGYTFGSGTRLTVV.

The table lists this clonotype with many counts. This chain uses TRBV28 with TRBJ2-2, with 9 bases aligning to TRBD1. Germline CDR1 and CDR2: MDHEN and SYDVKM. Trimming took 0 bases from V and 3 from J; bases not matched to a gene: 8. The CDR3 covers 18 residues. In DNA, the CDR3 is TGTGCCAGCAGTTTATGGCCGGGACAGGGACGAGACACCGGGGAGCTGTTTTTT. It yields the protein CASSLWPGQGRDTGELFF.

This clonotype was seen ten or more times. The chain joins TRBV6-2 or TRBV6-3 to TRBJ2-5, with D maybe TRBD2 (5 bases). The V and J ends lost 2 bases and 10 bases respectively, with 5 bases between them. CDR1 is MNHEY, CDR2 SVGEGT, per germline. CDR3 length: 10 residues. The CDR3 nucleotides are TGTGCCAGCAGTTACGGAGGCCAGTACTTC. Amino acid sequence: CASSYGGQYF.